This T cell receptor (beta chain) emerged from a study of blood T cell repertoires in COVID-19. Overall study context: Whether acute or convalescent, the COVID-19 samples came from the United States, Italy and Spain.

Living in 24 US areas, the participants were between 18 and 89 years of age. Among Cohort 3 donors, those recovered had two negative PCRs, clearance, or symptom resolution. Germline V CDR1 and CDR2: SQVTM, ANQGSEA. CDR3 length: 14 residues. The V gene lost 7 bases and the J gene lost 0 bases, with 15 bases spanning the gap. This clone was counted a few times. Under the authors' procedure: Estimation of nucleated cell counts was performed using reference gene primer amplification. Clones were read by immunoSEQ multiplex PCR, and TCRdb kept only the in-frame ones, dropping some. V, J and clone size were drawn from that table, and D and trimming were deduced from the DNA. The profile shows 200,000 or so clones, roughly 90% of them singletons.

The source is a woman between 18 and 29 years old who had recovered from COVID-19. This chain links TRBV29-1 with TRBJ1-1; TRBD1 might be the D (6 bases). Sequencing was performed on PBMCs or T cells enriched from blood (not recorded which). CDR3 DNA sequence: TGCAGCGGTGAGGGGGGGTTAGTGAACACTGAAGCTTTCTTT. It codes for CSGEGGLVNTEAFF.